A single sample gave rise to the 30 T cell receptor beta chains below, sequenced in a study of regulatory T cells in long-lasting Graves disease listed by TCRdb under 2021. Libraries were made using multiplex PCR. Sequenced using an Illumina HiSeq 4000. To build TCR beta libraries, CDR3 regions were amplified by Arm-PCR using iRepertoire HTBI primers. TCRdb took the public reads, trimmed them with fastp at Q25, ran MiXCR for clone calling and kept in-frame beta chains. Every CDR3 protein is listed once, alongside the most common genes and DNA of its rows. The sample table holds 440,000 or so distinct CDR3 sequences, of which roughly 17% were seen once. Over 8.5% of the sample goes to the ten largest clones. Reading the label with the study, this specimen's time point is: newly diagnosed GD, antithyroid drugs for less than 3 months. For both TCR sequencing and RNA sequencing, RNA was extracted from PBMCs in TRIzol.

These data are also associated with another study on T cells in Graves' hyperthyroidism and ophthalmopathy.

Sequencing used peripheral blood mononuclear cells (PBMCs), obtained at new diagnosis, from a patient treated with antithyroid drugs. These TCRs come from a woman in her twenties or thirties with Graves disease. Donor details come from another sample of the same person, matched by shared clones.

The gene calls are TRBV28 and TRBJ1-2, with a possible D match to TRBD1 (6 bases). V was clipped by 3 bases and J by 2 bases, with 16 bases between them. CDR3 size: 16 residues. Germline-derived CDR1 and CDR2 are MDHEN and SYDVKM. This chain's CDR3 is CASSLNTGTWNYGYTF. CDR3 in DNA: TGTGCCAGCAGTTTGAACACCGGGACATGGAACTATGGCTACACCTTC.

This clonotype was seen many times. The rearrangement links TRBV4-1 to TRBJ1-2; D is perhaps TRBD1 (5 bases). Looked up from germline, CDR1 is MGHRA and CDR2 is YSYEKL. The length of the CDR3 is 15 residues. The germline V and J ends were trimmed by 0 bases and 0 bases, with 8 bases remaining between them. CDR3 DNA: TGCGCCAGCAGCCAAGATCAGGGAGCTAACTATGGCTACACCTTC. Protein: CASSQDQGANYGYTF.

Notes on this clonotype: Being one base from a much bigger clone, this may be a read error. The chain links TRBV29-1 to TRBJ1-2; no firm D call. This CDR3 has 14 amino acids. The germline gives CDR1 SQVTM, CDR2 ANQGSEA. V lost 4 bases to trimming and J lost 4 bases, with 16 bases between them. The CDR3 nucleotides read TGCAGCGTTGTAAGCGCGCGGCCTTTCTATGGCTACACCTTC. It yields the protein CSVVSARPFYGYTF.

This clonotype showed up many times. J is TRBJ1-6 and V is TRBV27; possibly TRBD1 for D (5 bases). Germline V gene lookup returns CDR1 MNHEY and CDR2 SMNVEV (reference sequence). The CDR3 extends over 14 amino acids. Trimming left V 2 bases short and J 9 bases short, with 11 bases between. CDR3 sequence: CASSLRGAGSPLHF. The CDR3, as DNA: TGTGCCAGCAGTTTACGAGGGGCGGGTTCACCCCTCCACTTT.

This clonotype occurred many times. The chain uses TRBV18 and TRBJ1-4; D remains unclear. CDR1 is KGHSH, CDR2 LQKENI, per germline. The V gene lost 1 base and the J gene lost 6 bases, with 9 bases spanning the gap. This CDR3 has 14 amino acids. The CDR3 nucleotides are TGTGCCAGCTCACCACAACAACGCCATGAAAAACTGTTTTTT. Its protein product is CASSPQQRHEKLFF.

In this sample, this clonotype turned up many times. This chain uses TRBV9 with TRBJ1-1; no firm D call. The CDR3 sequence is 16 residues long. Germline V gene data show CDR1 as SGDLS and CDR2 as YYNGEE. V shed 0 bases and J shed 1 base, with 13 bases lying between them. Here the CDR3 reads CASSVAPGRRNTEAFF. The DNA for the CDR3 is TGTGCCAGCAGCGTAGCCCCCGGCAGGCGGAACACTGAAGCTTTCTTT.

The CDR3: CASSLHRATNEKLFF. The CDR3 DNA sequence: TGTGCCAGCAGTCTTCATCGTGCAACTAATGAAAAACTGTTTTTT. This chain connects TRBV12-3 or TRBV12-4 to TRBJ1-4; unclear D gene. The germline V and J ends were trimmed by 5 bases and 0 bases, with 10 bases remaining between them. This CDR3 has 15 residues.

This clonotype was found many times. This chain connects TRBV2 to TRBJ2-2; D not certain. Germline-derived CDR1 and CDR2 are SNHLY and FYNNEI. V lost 2 bases to trimming and J lost 6 bases, with 7 bases between them. This CDR3 contains 13 residues. The CDR3 loop reads CASSESRPGELFF. The CDR3 DNA reads TGTGCCAGCAGTGAATCTAGACCCGGGGAGCTGTTTTTT.

This clonotype came up many times. The V and J genes are TRBV7-9 and TRBJ2-1; 14 bases are shared with TRBD2. The CDR3 contains 16 residues. The germline V gene encodes CDR1 SEHNR and CDR2 FQNEAQ (reference sequence). J gave up 8 bases and V 5 bases, and 8 bases lay outside the gene matches. As DNA, the CDR3 is TGTGCCAGCAGCCAAGGGACTAGCGGGAGCATAGATGAGCAGTTCTTC. Translation gives CASSQGTSGSIDEQFF. Using reference TRBV7-9 and TRBJ2-1 for the parts outside the CDR3, the full variable domain is DTGVSQNPRHKITKRGQNVTFRCDPISEHNRLYWYRQTLGQGPEFLTYFQNEAQLEKSRLLSDRFSAERPKGSFSTLEIQRTEQGDSAMYLCASSQGTSGSIDEQFFGPGTRLTVL.

The DNA of the CDR3 is TGCGCCAGCAGCCAAGAACCTAGTAAAGTGTCCCAGTACTTC. Protein sequence: CASSQEPSKVSQYF. The J gene is TRBJ2-5, the V gene TRBV4-1, with no clear D. The CDR3 runs to 14 residues. Germline-derived CDR1 and CDR2 are MGHRA and YSYEKL. V was clipped by 0 bases and J by 9 bases, with 14 bases between them.

V and J are TRBV20-1 and TRBJ2-2; 14 bases agree with TRBD2. J gave up 1 base and V 7 bases, and 8 bases lay outside the gene matches. This CDR3 region has 17 residues. Germline V gene lookup returns CDR1 DFQATT and CDR2 SNEGSKA (reference sequence). CDR3 coding DNA: TGCAGTGTCCGCCCGGGACTAGCGGGAGAGAACACCGGGGAGCTGTTTTTT. This translates into CSVRPGLAGENTGELFF.

The chain uses TRBV10-1 and TRBJ2-3; D is unresolved. Trimming shortened V by 3 bases and J by 3 bases, and 7 bases separated the two germline ends. Germline CDR1 reads WNHNN; CDR2 reads SYGVQD (reference sequence). This CDR3 contains 13 residues. CDR3 amino acids: CASSDEATDTQYF. The CDR3, as DNA: TGCGCCAGCAGTGATGAAGCGACAGATACGCAGTATTTT.

In this sample, this clonotype turned up many times. The chain links TRBV20-1 to TRBJ2-7, with TRBD2 matching over 7 bases. This CDR3 spans 15 amino acids. Trimming at V came to 8 bases and at J to 0 bases, leaving 13 bases not matched to a gene. Germline CDR1 reads DFQATT; CDR2 reads SNEGSKA (reference sequence). CDR3 coding DNA: TGCAGTCTCGTAAAACCGGGAGGCAGCTCCTACGAGCAGTACTTC. Protein: CSLVKPGGSSYEQYF.

The rearrangement links TRBV29-1 to TRBJ2-6; D gene uncertain. V lost 7 bases, J lost 0 bases, and 10 bases lay in between. The CDR3 length is 14 residues. The germline V gene has CDR1 SQVTM and CDR2 ANQGSEA. DNA of the CDR3: TGCAGCGCGCTTGGACCCTCTGGGGCCAACGTCCTGACTTTC. It is translated as CSALGPSGANVLTF.

This clonotype was recorded at least ten times. This rearrangement joins TRBV12-3 or TRBV12-4 to TRBJ2-3; 9 bases agree with TRBD2. Losses at the gene ends were 6 bases for V and 0 bases for J; bases not matched to a gene: 4. This CDR3 is built from 15 residues. CDR3 in amino acids: CASSPGTSSTDTQYF. CDR3 DNA: TGTGCCAGCAGCCCCGGGACTAGCAGCACAGATACGCAGTATTTT.

There are many counts of this clonotype. The V gene is TRBV20-1, the J gene TRBJ2-3, with D perhaps matching TRBD1 or TRBD2 (5 bases each). Trimming cost V 5 bases and J 2 bases, with 14 bases left between them. The CDR3 extends over 14 amino acids. CDR1 DFQATT and CDR2 SNEGSKA come from the germline V gene (reference sequence). Here the CDR3 DNA reads TGCAGTGCTCCGGGACCGGGGTCCACAGATACGCAGTATTTT. Its protein product is CSAPGPGSTDTQYF.

Of note for this clonotype: This sequence may be a read error, since a much larger clone differs from it by one base. The rearrangement links TRBV6-1 to TRBJ2-6, with 8 bases matching TRBD1. Germline CDR1 MNHNS, CDR2 SASEGT. Trimming removed 1 base from V and 1 base from J; junction bases left unmatched: 9. The CDR3 is made up of 19 amino acids. For the CDR3, the DNA is TGTGCCAGCAGTGAAGAGGACAGGGTGGCCCTATCTGGGGCCAACGTCCTGACTTTC. Translated, it gives CASSEEDRVALSGANVLTF.

CDR3 residues: CASSYTTGPSRFEQFF. The CDR3 region has the DNA TGTGCCAGCAGTTACACGACAGGGCCTAGCAGGTTTGAGCAGTTCTTC. V usage is TRBV28 and J usage is TRBJ2-1; the match to TRBD1 covers 7 bases. The J segment lost 9 bases and the V segment lost 4 bases, leaving 15 bases of the junction unmatched. The CDR3 has 16 amino acids. Germline V lookup: CDR1 MDHEN, CDR2 SYDVKM.

The chain joins TRBV15 to TRBJ2-1, with D uncertain. This CDR3 region has 16 residues. The V gene lost 0 bases and the J gene lost 7 bases, with 16 bases spanning the gap. CDR1 is LNHNV and CDR2 is YYDKDF in the germline V gene (reference sequence). The DNA of the CDR3 is TGTGCCACCAGCAGAGATCGGTTCCAACGGGCGAATGAGCAGTTCTTC. As protein: CATSRDRFQRANEQFF.

This rearrangement joins TRBV18 to TRBJ2-7; no clear D gene. The germline V gene has CDR1 KGHSH and CDR2 LQKENI. V was clipped by 2 bases and J by 4 bases, with 18 bases between them. The CDR3 has 16 residues. This chain's CDR3 is CASSPAMTVFKYEQYF. CDR3 coding DNA: TGTGCCAGCTCACCAGCAATGACGGTATTTAAGTACGAGCAGTACTTC.

At least ten counts were recorded for this clonotype. This chain links TRBV28 with TRBJ2-3; 9 nucleotides agree with TRBD2. CDR3 length: 14 residues. Germline CDR1 is MDHEN and CDR2 is SYDVKM. The junction had 9 bases not matched to a gene; V was cut back by 6 bases and J by 8 bases. CDR3 nucleotides: TGTGCCAGCAGCCCTAGCGGGGAAGGTGGTACGCAGTATTTT. Residues: CASSPSGEGGTQYF. The full variable domain, rest sourced from reference TRBV28 and TRBJ2-3, is DVKVTQSSRYLVKRTGEKVFLECVQDMDHENMFWYRQDPGLGLRLIYFSYDVKMKEKGDIPEGYSVSREKKERFSLILESASTNQTSMYLCASSPSGEGGTQYFGPGTRLTVL.

This clonotype was seen a few times. The chain is built from TRBV27 and TRBJ1-2; D not resolved. Germline V gene data show CDR1 as MNHEY and CDR2 as SMNVEV (reference sequence). Trimming pared 0 bases from V and 6 bases from J, leaving 11 bases between. The CDR3 contains 14 residues. The CDR3 protein is CASSLSTVSDGYTF. Here the CDR3 DNA reads TGTGCCAGCAGTTTATCCACAGTTTCGGATGGCTACACCTTC.

The chain combines TRBV3-1 with TRBJ2-2; a weak D match, TRBD1 (5 bases). There are 16 residues in the CDR3. V lost 0 bases and J lost 5, with 13 bases in between. Germline V gene lookup returns CDR1 LGHDT and CDR2 YNNKEL (reference sequence). CDR3 region: CASSQDSQGKTGELFF. In DNA, the CDR3 is TGTGCCAGCAGCCAAGATTCCCAGGGAAAGACCGGGGAGCTGTTTTTT.

This clonotype was recorded many times. This chain links TRBV6-1 with TRBJ1-2; a weak D match, TRBD1 (6 bases). CDR1 and CDR2 (germline): MNHNS, SASEGT. V shed 7 bases and J shed 0 bases, with 12 bases lying between them. This CDR3 is built from 14 residues. For the CDR3, the DNA is TGTGCCAGCACCGACAGGCAAGCTAACTATGGCTACACCTTC. As protein: CASTDRQANYGYTF.

This clonotype was found once. The genes are TRBV12-3 or TRBV12-4 and TRBJ2-5; D is undetermined. This CDR3 is 13 amino acids long. V dropped 5 bases and J dropped 1 base, with 8 bases sitting between them. The CDR3 nucleotides are TGTGCCAGCAGTAACAACCCCCAAGAGACCCAGTACTTC. It translates to CASSNNPQETQYF.

The chain employs TRBV10-3 and TRBJ2-3; TRBD2 matches 9 bases. The CDR3 consists of 15 residues. The V gene end was trimmed by 7 bases and the J gene end by 0 bases; junction bases not matched to a gene: 5. From germline, CDR1 is ENHRY and CDR2 SYGVKD. CDR3 sequence: CAINSGLASTDTQYF. In DNA, the CDR3 is TGTGCCATCAACTCGGGACTAGCTAGCACAGATACGCAGTATTTT.

The CDR3 coding sequence is TGTGCCAGCAGCCAAAACAGGGGGTCACCCCTCCACTTT. Its translation: CASSQNRGSPLHF. The V and J genes are TRBV7-9 and TRBJ1-6, with 8 bases fitting TRBD1. CDR1 SEHNR and CDR2 FQNEAQ come from the germline V gene (reference sequence). V trimming: 5 bases; J trimming: 10 bases; junction bases outside the gene matches: 4. The CDR3 sequence is 13 residues long.

There are many counts of this clonotype. The chain recombines TRBV6-1 with TRBJ1-5, with D unclear. Per the germline V gene, CDR1 is MNHNS and CDR2 is SASEGT. The germline V and J ends were trimmed by 8 bases and 3 bases, with 11 bases remaining between them. The CDR3 has 13 residues. The CDR3 sequence: CASSDRNNQPQHF. The CDR3 region has the DNA TGTGCCAGCTCAGATAGGAACAATCAGCCCCAGCATTTT.

This rearrangement joins TRBV29-1 to TRBJ2-2; D perhaps matches TRBD2 (5 bases). V was pared by 3 bases and J by 5 bases, with 13 bases between. Germline V gene lookup returns CDR1 SQVTM and CDR2 ANQGSEA. The CDR3 covers 14 residues. The CDR3 DNA follows: TGCAGCGTTGATCAAGGGAGAGGGACCGGGGAGCTGTTTTTT. Amino acids: CSVDQGRGTGELFF.

There are many counts of this clonotype. The chain joins TRBV20-1 to TRBJ1-2, with 12 nucleotides matching TRBD1. There are 13 residues in the CDR3. V shed 5 bases and J 5 bases; nucleotides not matched to a gene: 3. The germline V gene encodes CDR1 DFQATT and CDR2 SNEGSKA (reference sequence). CDR3: CSAWDRGRYGYTF. CDR3 DNA sequence: TGCAGTGCTTGGGACAGGGGGCGTTATGGCTACACCTTC.